This T cell receptor beta chain was identified during a study of control samples from healthy donors and cancer patients. The CDR3 spans 14 residues. V was clipped by 0 bases and J by 11 bases, with 16 bases between them. Germline V gene sequence: CDR1 MGHRA, CDR2 YSYEKL. Clones were read by immunoSEQ multiplex PCR, and TCRdb kept only the in-frame ones, dropping some. Of tens of thousands of clones in the sample, about 92% are singletons; the top ten hold roughly 6%. The origin of this receptor is a man aged 60 to 75 with colorectal cancer. The chain has TRBV4-1 and TRBJ1-1, with D maybe TRBD1 (6 bases). Sequenced input: PBMCs. CDR3: CASSQDPRGPRAFF. As DNA, the CDR3 is TGCGCCAGCAGCCAAGACCCCAGGGGCCCCCGCGCTTTCTTT.